The 27 T cell receptor beta chains listed next were all sequenced from one sample in a study of T-cell reconstitution after alpha-beta-depleted transplantation in children. Unique molecular identifiers were incorporated into the prepared TCRbeta library. One entry per CDR3 protein results from TCRdb running MiXCR on the PCR reads. The table records approximately 590,000 distinct CDR3 sequences, about 10% of them present only once. Sequencing was performed on PBMCs from the stem cell graft donor, taken from the stem cell graft. The source of these receptors is a human donor who donated a stem cell graft to a child with acute myeloid leukemia.

This clonotype was seen a few times. V usage is TRBV10-3 and J usage is TRBJ2-2; 10 nucleotides agree with TRBD2. Germline loops: CDR1 ENHRY, CDR2 SYGVKD. V shed 11 bases and J 3 bases; nucleotides not matched to a gene: 6. This CDR3 spans 14 amino acids. CDR3 in amino acids: CAYGLADHTGELFF. In DNA, the CDR3 is TGTGCCTATGGACTAGCGGACCACACCGGGGAGCTGTTTTTT.

This clonotype was observed at least ten times. The chain carries TRBV28 and TRBJ1-2; D gene ambiguous. Germline V gives CDR1 MDHEN, CDR2 SYDVKM. Deletions cut 6 bases from V and 0 bases from J, with 5 bases between. The CDR3 sequence is 12 residues long. The DNA of the CDR3 is TGTGCCAGCAGGTCAACTAACTATGGCTACACCTTC. This translates into CASRSTNYGYTF.

This clonotype has a handful of counts. This chain connects TRBV4-1 to TRBJ2-5; D unclear. This CDR3 region has 13 residues. V dropped 4 bases and J dropped 0 bases, with 6 bases sitting between them. CDR1 is MGHRA and CDR2 is YSYEKL in the germline V gene. In DNA, the CDR3 is TGCGCCAGCAGCCGGAGCAACCAAGAGACCCAGTACTTC. It encodes CASSRSNQETQYF.

The rearrangement uses TRBV6-2 or TRBV6-3 and TRBJ2-7; D tentatively reads TRBD1 or TRBD2 (6 bases each). The CDR3 covers 15 residues. The V gene lost 4 bases and the J gene lost 3 bases, with 16 bases spanning the gap. Germline CDR1 reads MNHEY; CDR2 reads SVGEGT. For the CDR3, the DNA is TGTGCCAGCAGTTCCTCGTTTGGGGGGCTCTACGAGCAGTACTTC. This sequence encodes CASSSSFGGLYEQYF.

This clonotype was seen repeatedly, ten times or more. This chain joins TRBV28 and TRBJ1-1; perhaps TRBD1 as D (6 bases). V lost 2 bases and J 0 bases, leaving 10 bases between the germline ends. The CDR3 length is 15 residues. The germline CDR1 and CDR2 sequences are MDHEN and SYDVKM. CDR3 coding DNA: TGTGCCAGCAGTTTAAGGGGGGGTATGAACACTGAAGCTTTCTTT. Translated: CASSLRGGMNTEAFF.

This clonotype was detected only a few times. V gene TRBV5-1 combines with J gene TRBJ1-1; D remains ambiguous. Germline lookup yields CDR1 SGHRS and CDR2 YFSETQ. V dropped 4 bases and J dropped 0 bases, with 16 bases sitting between them. CDR3 length: 16 amino acids. Here the CDR3 reads CASSPSAGLMNTEAFF. The CDR3, as DNA: TGCGCCAGCAGCCCCTCGGCAGGCTTAATGAACACTGAAGCTTTCTTT.

The rearrangement uses TRBV29-1 and TRBJ2-7, with D maybe TRBD2 (6 bases). The V gene's germline CDR1 is SQVTM and CDR2 ANQGSEA. This CDR3 has 14 residues. With 4 bases removed from V and 0 bases from J, the gap between germline ends came to 13 bases. CDR3 sequence reads: CSVVRDFSSYEQYF. CDR3 nucleotide sequence: TGCAGCGTTGTAAGGGACTTCTCCTCCTACGAGCAGTACTTC.

This clonotype occurred once. This chain uses TRBV6-2 or TRBV6-3 with TRBJ2-1; D remains ambiguous. Looked up from germline, CDR1 is MNHEY and CDR2 is SVGEGT. Deletions cut 0 bases from V and 8 bases from J, with 14 bases between. The CDR3 is made up of 15 amino acids. CDR3 coding DNA: TGTGCCAGCAGTTACTCTAGTCTCGCGCTGGATGAGCAGTTCTTC. Its translation: CASSYSSLALDEQFF.

This clonotype was counted many times. V gene TRBV2 combines with J gene TRBJ2-1, with unresolved D. The CDR3 is 12 residues long. Trimming stripped 7 bases from V and 5 bases from J, with 9 bases between. CDR1 SNHLY and CDR2 FYNNEI come from the germline V gene. The DNA of the CDR3 is TGTGCCAGCATGATTACTGACAATGAGCAGTTCTTC. Protein sequence: CASMITDNEQFF. Combining the CDR3 with reference TRBV2 and TRBJ2-1 gives the whole variable domain EPEVTQTPSHQVTQMGQEVILRCVPISNHLYFYWYRQILGQKVEFLVSFYNNEISEKSEIFDDQFSVERPDGSNFTLKIRSTKLEDSAMYFCASMITDNEQFFGPGTRLTVL.

This clonotype was found a few times. This chain joins TRBV29-1 and TRBJ2-1; no definite D call. The CDR3 extends over 12 amino acids. V lost 3 bases to trimming and J lost 0 bases, with 3 bases between them. The germline V gene encodes CDR1 SQVTM and CDR2 ANQGSEA. CDR3 protein: CSVDYSYNEQFF. CDR3 nucleotide sequence: TGCAGCGTTGACTACTCCTACAATGAGCAGTTCTTC.

This clonotype was observed many times. The CDR3 sequence is CSAAGLPSTDTQYF. In nucleotides, the CDR3 is TGCAGCGCCGCGGGACTTCCTAGCACAGATACGCAGTATTTT. The chain joins TRBV29-1 to TRBJ2-3, with a possible D match to TRBD2 (6 bases). The V gene's germline CDR1 is SQVTM and CDR2 ANQGSEA. With 7 bases removed from V and 0 bases from J, the gap between germline ends came to 14 bases. The CDR3 runs 14 residues.

This clonotype has at least ten counts. The chain has TRBV6-2 or TRBV6-3 and TRBJ1-1, with 11 bases aligning to TRBD1. CDR1 MNHEY and CDR2 SVGEGT come from the germline V gene. The CDR3 spans 14 residues. J lost 6 bases, V lost 6 bases, and 6 bases had no gene match. CDR3 protein: CASSIGQGAAEAFF. In DNA, the CDR3 is TGTGCCAGCAGCATCGGACAGGGGGCGGCTGAAGCTTTCTTT.

The chain couples TRBV24-1 to TRBJ1-5; perhaps TRBD1 as D (6 bases). This CDR3 has 16 amino acids. Germline CDR1 and CDR2: KGHDR and SFDVKD. V dropped 4 bases and J dropped 1 base, with 13 bases sitting between them. The CDR3 bases are TGTGCCACCAGTGACCCGACAAGGGGGAGCAATCAGCCCCAGCATTTT. Translated: CATSDPTRGSNQPQHF.

This clonotype was detected only a few times. The rearrangement uses TRBV10-3 and TRBJ1-1; D is perhaps TRBD1 (5 bases). Trimming took 3 bases from V and 4 from J, leaving 12 bases between them. The germline CDR1 and CDR2 sequences are ENHRY and SYGVKD. The CDR3 length is 14 residues. The DNA for the CDR3 is TGTGCCATCAGTGACAGGGATCGCGGCACTGAAGCTTTCTTT. Protein sequence: CAISDRDRGTEAFF.

This chain connects TRBV12-3 or TRBV12-4 to TRBJ2-1; 14 bases align to TRBD2. V trimming: 5 bases; J trimming: 8 bases; junction bases outside the gene matches: 5. The CDR3 covers 15 residues. DNA for the CDR3: TGTGCCAGCAGTCTCCGGACTAGCGGGAGGTATGAGCAGTTCTTC. It translates to CASSLRTSGRYEQFF.

In this sample, this clonotype turned up many times. The chain joins TRBV12-3 or TRBV12-4 to TRBJ1-5; 8 positions match TRBD1. There are 14 residues in the CDR3. Losses at the gene ends were 5 bases for V and 4 bases for J; bases not matched to a gene: 4. CDR3 coding DNA: TGTGCCAGCAGTGCGGGACAGGCAAATCAGCCCCAGCATTTT. Amino acid sequence: CASSAGQANQPQHF.

This clonotype appeared many times. The gene calls are TRBV20-1 and TRBJ1-1; D unclear. The CDR3 has 13 amino acids. V lost 5 bases, J lost 1 base, and 11 bases lay in between. Germline V gene lookup returns CDR1 DFQATT and CDR2 SNEGSKA (reference sequence). CDR3 sequence reads: CSAPNMPNTEAFF. CDR3 coding DNA: TGCAGTGCTCCGAACATGCCGAACACTGAAGCTTTCTTT.

This clonotype has more than one count but fewer than ten. The chain couples TRBV28 to TRBJ2-7; D may correspond to TRBD1 or TRBD2 (5 bases each). The V gene lost 6 bases and the J gene lost 3 bases, with 15 bases spanning the gap. Germline loops: CDR1 MDHEN, CDR2 SYDVKM. The CDR3 length is 14 residues. The CDR3 DNA reads as TGTGCCAGCAGCGCGGGCGACAGACTCTACGAGCAGTACTTC. It codes for CASSAGDRLYEQYF.

CDR3 loop: CAISEAGKLFF. The CDR3 nucleotides are TGTGCCATCAGTGAAGCTGGAAAACTGTTTTTT. The chain employs TRBV10-3 and TRBJ1-4; D ambiguous. The V gene's germline CDR1 is ENHRY and CDR2 SYGVKD. Trimming took off 3 bases at V and 10 bases at J, with 6 bases between the two ends. CDR3 length: 11 residues.

This clonotype was recorded at least ten times. The chain carries TRBV7-2 and TRBJ2-5; D may match TRBD1 or TRBD2 (5 bases each). V was clipped by 0 bases and J by 3 bases, with 17 bases between them. Germline CDR1 SGHTA, CDR2 FQGNSA. This CDR3 region has 17 residues. The CDR3 region is CASSLAPSGTGKETQYF. CDR3 bases: TGTGCCAGCAGCTTAGCTCCTTCCGGGACCGGTAAAGAGACCCAGTACTTC.

This clonotype was counted ten times or more. The rearrangement links TRBV20-1 to TRBJ2-1; D unresolved. Trimming removed 3 bases from V and 5 bases from J, with 11 bases in between. The germline V gene encodes CDR1 DFQATT and CDR2 SNEGSKA (reference sequence). The CDR3 totals 13 residues. The CDR3 loop is CSASPYPDNEQFF. The CDR3 region has the DNA TGCAGTGCTAGCCCTTATCCCGACAATGAGCAGTTCTTC.

J is TRBJ2-3 and V is TRBV7-9; D tentatively reads TRBD1 or TRBD2 (5 bases each). Germline loops: CDR1 SEHNR, CDR2 FQNEAQ (reference sequence). CDR3 length equals 14 residues. V shed 4 bases and J shed 1 base, with 9 bases lying between them. The CDR3 protein is CASSSLGGTDTQYF. In DNA, the CDR3 is TGTGCCAGCAGCTCCCTGGGGGGCACAGATACGCAGTATTTT. Based on the CDR3 plus reference TRBV7-9 and TRBJ2-3, the full variable domain is DTGVSQNPRHKITKRGQNVTFRCDPISEHNRLYWYRQTLGQGPEFLTYFQNEAQLEKSRLLSDRFSAERPKGSFSTLEIQRTEQGDSAMYLCASSSLGGTDTQYFGPGTRLTVL.

This clonotype was detected a few times. CDR3 loop: CASSQARMGREGADTQYF. The CDR3 DNA follows: TGTGCCAGCAGCCAAGCCCGTATGGGGCGGGAGGGGGCAGATACGCAGTATTTT. J is TRBJ2-3 and V is TRBV4-2; 9 bases line up with TRBD2. There are 18 residues in the CDR3. Germline V gene sequence: CDR1 LGHNA, CDR2 YNFKEQ. Trimming took 1 base from V and 4 from J; bases not matched to a gene: 12.

The rearrangement uses TRBV21-1 and TRBJ1-1; the DNA was not used to check the table's D call, TRBD1. TRBV21-1 is deemed a pseudogene. The CDR3 covers 18 residues. The CDR3, as DNA: TGTGCCAGCAGCCTCGATTATTCTGACAGGAAAAAGAACACTGAAGCTTTCTTT. This sequence encodes CASSLDYSDRKKNTEAFF.

CDR3 loop: CASSVSGDRAHSDTQYF. The CDR3 coding sequence is TGCGCCAGCAGCGTTTCGGGGGATAGGGCCCACAGCGATACGCAGTATTTT. This chain connects TRBV5-1 to TRBJ2-3, with D possibly being TRBD2 (6 bases). The length of the CDR3 is 17 residues. Germline-derived CDR1 and CDR2 are SGHRS and YFSETQ. The V and J ends lost 4 bases and 6 bases respectively, with 24 bases between them.

This clonotype was picked up many times. This CDR3 reads CASSFRSYEQYF. CDR3 nucleotides: TGTGCCAGCAGTTTTAGGTCCTACGAGCAGTACTTC. The chain has TRBV12-3 or TRBV12-4 and TRBJ2-7; no clear D. This CDR3 region has 12 residues. Trimming stripped 3 bases from V and 1 base from J, with 4 bases between.

This chain uses TRBV29-1 with TRBJ1-2; TRBD1 is a possible D gene (5 bases). Germline CDR1 SQVTM, CDR2 ANQGSEA. The V end was cut by 7 bases, the J end by 3 bases, with 12 bases between. This CDR3 region has 12 residues. CDR3 in amino acids: CSGDRADYGYTF. CDR3 nucleotides: TGCAGCGGTGACAGAGCGGACTATGGCTACACCTTC.